A single sample gave rise to the 13 T cell receptor beta chains below, sequenced in a study of blood T cell repertoires in COVID-19. Sequencing used immunoSEQ multiplex PCR; TCRdb keeps in-frame clones, though not all of them. The table includes 200,000 or so clones, roughly three quarters detected once. Sequenced input: peripheral blood. The receptors come from a man aged 55-75 years with active or convalescent COVID-19.

As regards this clone: An end of the junction does not agree with germline; a read error may underlie this. This chain links TRBV6-6 with TRBJ1-1; TRBD1 matches at 7 bases. The CDR3 contains 15 residues. Germline V gives CDR1 MNHNY, CDR2 SVGAGI (reference sequence). The CDR3, as DNA: TGTGCCAGCAGTTACTCGAGCCAGGAGGGGGCCGGCCGGATCTTT. Translating gives CASSYSSQEGAGRIF.

The chain couples TRBV19 to TRBJ2-5, with D unresolved. V was trimmed by 5 bases and J by 2 bases, leaving 12 bases between them. The CDR3 consists of 14 residues. Germline CDR1 and CDR2: LNHDA and SQIVND (reference sequence). The CDR3 DNA reads as TGTGCCAGTAGTGCCCAGGTTGCTCAAGAGACCCAGTACTTC. Translated, it gives CASSAQVAQETQYF.

This clone was seen at least ten times. The V gene is TRBV27, the J gene TRBJ1-3; D gene ambiguous. CDR3 size: 16 residues. In germline, CDR1 is MNHEY, CDR2 SMNVEV (reference sequence). Deletions cut 3 bases from V and 1 base from J, with 13 bases between. Here the CDR3 DNA reads TGTGCCAGCAGTTTTAGTGGCGGAGGGTCTGGAAACACCATATATTTT. It translates to CASSFSGGGSGNTIYF.

This chain joins TRBV18 and TRBJ2-7; D might be TRBD2 (7 bases). CDR3 size: 14 residues. Trimming removed 6 bases from V and 3 bases from J, with 15 bases in between. CDR1 and CDR2 (germline): KGHSH, LQKENI. CDR3 residues: CASSGGGSGYEQYF. The CDR3 DNA follows: TGTGCCAGCTCGGGGGGCGGGAGTGGCTACGAGCAGTACTTC.

The chain joins TRBV27 to TRBJ2-1; 10 bases align to TRBD2. CDR3 size: 16 residues. Trimming took 5 bases from V and 4 from J; bases not matched to a gene: 8. Germline CDR1 MNHEY, CDR2 SMNVEV (reference sequence). The CDR3 nucleotides read TGTGCCAGCAGTCTAGATCTAGCGGGAGTTTACAATGAGCAGTTCTTC. Amino acids: CASSLDLAGVYNEQFF.

The CDR3 nucleotides read TGTGCCAGTAGTAGGGCAGGCCCCTCCTACGAGCAGTACTTC. This codes for CASSRAGPSYEQYF. V gene TRBV19 combines with J gene TRBJ2-7, with D unclear. Trimming removed 4 bases at V and 0 bases at J, with 10 bases between. This CDR3 region has 14 residues. Germline CDR1 LNHDA, CDR2 SQIVND (reference sequence).

On this clone: Other nucleotide sequences in the sample specify the same CDR3. CDR3 region: CASSLGGGTEAFF. The CDR3 coding sequence is TGTGCCAGCAGCTTAGGAGGCGGCACTGAAGCTTTCTTT. The chain links TRBV7-9 to TRBJ1-1; D gene ambiguous. There are 13 residues in the CDR3. Germline V gives CDR1 SEHNR, CDR2 FQNEAQ (reference sequence). Trimming pared 1 base from V and 4 bases from J, leaving 7 bases between.

The rearrangement joins TRBV27 to TRBJ1-3; D is unclear. The CDR3 is 16 residues long. V lost 3 bases and J lost 0, with 12 bases in between. CDR1 MNHEY and CDR2 SMNVEV come from the germline V gene (reference sequence). The CDR3 protein is CASSLGSLGSGNTIYF. The CDR3 DNA reads TGTGCCAGCAGTTTGGGCAGCCTTGGCTCTGGAAACACCATATATTTT.

The CDR3, as DNA: TGTGCCATCAGAACCCCGGGGGTCGAGCAGTACTTC. It encodes CAIRTPGVEQYF. V and J are TRBV10-3 and TRBJ2-7; tentative D call: TRBD2 (6 bases). Trimming cost V 6 bases and J 6 bases, with 12 bases left between them. CDR1 is ENHRY, CDR2 SYGVKD, per germline. CDR3 length: 12 residues.

This clone showed up just a few times. The chain joins TRBV6-2 or TRBV6-3 to TRBJ2-2; 11 bases agree with TRBD2. V lost 4 bases and J lost 4; bases outside the gene matches: 8. The CDR3 covers 17 residues. Germline CDR1 and CDR2: MNHEY and SVGEGT. The CDR3 spells CASSLASGRLVTGELFF. The CDR3 bases are TGTGCCAGCAGTTTGGCTAGCGGGAGGTTGGTCACCGGGGAGCTGTTTTTT.

To note about this clone: The junction departs from germline at one end; a sequencing error may be responsible. The chain has TRBV5-5 and TRBJ2-5; no firm D call. The germline gives CDR1 SGHKS, CDR2 YYEKEE (reference sequence). The CDR3 length is 15 residues. The CDR3 region has the DNA TGTGCCAGCAGCTTGGCCGGAGTAACGCAAGAGGCCCAGTACTTC. It translates to CASSLAGVTQEAQYF.

The chain links TRBV5-1 to TRBJ2-1, with 7 bases identical to TRBD2. Germline CDR1 SGHRS, CDR2 YFSETQ. V shed 5 bases, J shed 5 bases, and the junction held 10 bases outside the gene matches. CDR3 length: 15 amino acids. CDR3 coding DNA: TGCGCCAGCAGTTCCACCGGGACTACCCACAATGAGCAGTTCTTC. Its protein product is CASSSTGTTHNEQFF.

V is TRBV7-2 and J is TRBJ2-5, with 7 bases that match TRBD1. The V segment lost 5 bases and the J segment 3 bases; nucleotides outside the gene matches: 9. The germline CDR1 and CDR2 sequences are SGHTA and FQGNSA. The CDR3 covers 15 residues. For the CDR3, the DNA is TGTGCCAGCAGCACCCCTCCGGGACAGAAAGAGACCCAGTACTTC. It specifies CASSTPPGQKETQYF.